This is a list of T cell receptor beta chains from one sample in a study of blood T cell repertoires in COVID-19. Data came from immunoSEQ multiplex PCR; TCRdb stores just in-frame clones and leaves some out. The sample consists of 70,000 or so clones, 86% of them appearing once. The sequencing sample was made of peripheral blood. The source of these receptors is a man aged 25 to 40 with acute or convalescent COVID-19. The CDR3 runs from the conserved cysteine through the conserved F or W. Fields, in order: D gene, clone size, V gene, J gene, CDR3 protein, CDR3 DNA. D genes are given only for firm matches. The listing skips clone size in some rows; elsewhere it reads once, few, many or a size class.

TRBD1	-	TRBV7-9	TRBJ1-4	CASSAGTENEKLFF	TGTGCCAGCAGCGCCGGGACAGAAAATGAAAAACTGTTTTTT
TRBD1	-	TRBV6-2/TRBV6-3	TRBJ2-7	CASSSQSGTGSDEQYF	TGTGCCAGCAGTTCTCAAAGCGGGACAGGGTCGGACGAGCAGTACTTC
TRBD1	-	TRBV6-5	TRBJ1-1	CASSAGGGLAEAFF	TGTGCCAGCAGCGCAGGGGGTGGCTTGGCTGAAGCTTTCTTT
TRBD1	-	TRBV18	TRBJ1-4	CASSPSTGGAGANEKLFF	TGTGCCAGCTCACCGTCCACAGGGGGCGCCGGGGCTAATGAAAAACTGTTTTTT
TRBD1	few	TRBV2	TRBJ1-1	CASSRSGTENTEAFF	TGTGCCAGCAGTCGATCCGGGACAGAGAACACTGAAGCTTTCTTT
-	-	TRBV19	TRBJ1-4	CASRTNYAGNEKLFF	TGTGCCAGTAGAACTAACTACGCGGGTAATGAAAAACTGTTTTTT
-	-	TRBV7-9	TRBJ2-2	CAGGGRQGTGELFF	TGTGCCGGCGGGGGACGCCAGGGGACCGGGGAGCTGTTTTTT
TRBD1	once	TRBV6-2/TRBV6-3	TRBJ1-5	CASSSGTVKNQPQHF	TGTGCCAGCAGCTCCGGGACAGTCAAAAATCAGCCCCAGCATTTT
TRBD1	-	TRBV6-5	TRBJ2-5	CASRGQGSQETQYF	TGTGCCAGCAGGGGACAGGGGAGCCAAGAGACCCAGTACTTC
-	-	TRBV29-1	TRBJ1-1	CSAAGTWNTEAFF	TGCAGCGCCGCAGGGACATGGAACACTGAAGCTTTCTTT
TRBD1	-	TRBV7-2	TRBJ1-6	CASRSTGTVTNSPLHF	TGTGCCAGCAGATCTACCGGGACAGTCACTAATTCACCCCTCCACTTT
-	-	TRBV18	TRBJ2-3	CASSGGATDTQYF	TGTGCCAGCTCAGGTGGGGCCACAGATACGCAGTATTTT
-	-	TRBV25-1	TRBJ2-1	CASSDRGSSYNEQFF	TGTGCCAGCAGTGATAGGGGGAGCTCCTACAATGAGCAGTTCTTC
TRBD1	-	TRBV30	TRBJ1-6	CAWSVSRGQGNSPLHF	TGTGCCTGGAGTGTAAGTAGGGGACAGGGAAATTCACCCCTCCACTTT
-	-	TRBV30	TRBJ1-3	CAWSGPNTIYF	TGTGCCTGGAGTGGGCCCAACACCATATATTTT
TRBD1	-	TRBV5-1	TRBJ1-2	CASSFKSGQGARGYTF	TGCGCCAGCAGCTTTAAATCGGGACAGGGGGCGCGGGGCTACACCTTC
-	-	TRBV24-1	TRBJ1-2	CATSDAARGKGNGYTF	TGTGCCACCAGTGATGCGGCTCGGGGGAAAGGGAATGGCTACACCTTC
-	once	TRBV27	TRBJ1-2	CASSLPLGEGYTF	TGTGCCAGCAGTTTACCCCTAGGAGAAGGCTACACCTTC
TRBD1	-	TRBV5-6	TRBJ2-7	CASSLGQGPYEQYF	TGTGCCAGCAGCTTGGGACAGGGACCCTACGAGCAGTACTTC
TRBD1	-	TRBV18	TRBJ1-2	CASSPDRESVYGYTF	TGTGCCAGCTCACCGGACAGGGAGTCGGTTTATGGCTACACCTTC
-	few	TRBV3-1/TRBV3-2	TRBJ1-5	CASSQGRGRNLNQPQHF	TGTGCCAGCAGCCAAGGTAGGGGTAGGAACCTAAATCAGCCCCAGCATTTT
-	-	TRBV9	TRBJ1-1	CASSVDTGMNTEAFF	TGTGCCAGCAGCGTAGATACAGGCATGAACACTGAAGCTTTCTTT
TRBD2	few	TRBV9	TRBJ2-3	CASSVTSGGATDTQYF	TGTGCCAGCAGCGTAACTAGCGGGGGGGCAACAGATACGCAGTATTTT
-	-	TRBV29-1	TRBJ2-3	CSAQPMGLSTDTQYF	TGCAGCGCCCAACCCATGGGGCTCAGCACAGATACGCAGTATTTT
TRBD1	-	TRBV18	TRBJ2-3	CASSPRTGNTDTQYF	TGTGCCAGCTCACCTCGGACAGGGAATACAGATACGCAGTATTTT
TRBD2	once	TRBV3-1/TRBV3-2	TRBJ2-6	CASTLRRGVSGANVLTF	TGTGCCAGCACCCTTCGGCGGGGGGTCTCTGGGGCCAACGTCCTGACTTTC
TRBD2	few	TRBV7-8	TRBJ2-7	CASSFQTSIYEQYF	TGTGCCAGCAGCTTTCAGACTAGCATCTACGAGCAGTACTTC
-	-	TRBV5-6	TRBJ1-2	CASSSGPGAYGYTF	TGTGCCAGCAGCTCGGGCCCTGGGGCCTATGGCTACACCTTC
TRBD1	-	TRBV2	TRBJ2-2	CASSADRVAGELFF	TGTGCCAGCAGTGCGGACAGGGTGGCCGGGGAGCTGTTTTTT
-	-	TRBV9	TRBJ2-1	CASSLRTAYNEQFF	TGTGCCAGCAGCCTCCGGACAGCCTACAATGAGCAGTTCTTC
TRBD1	-	TRBV12-3/TRBV12-4	TRBJ1-2	CASSRGQGSGYTF	TGTGCCAGCAGTCGGGGACAGGGAAGTGGCTACACCTTC
TRBD1	-	TRBV18	TRBJ2-3	CASSPQQGFTDTQYF	TGTGCCAGCTCACCGCAACAGGGGTTCACAGATACGCAGTATTTT
TRBD2	-	TRBV5-4	TRBJ2-3	CASSLMIAGYTDTQYF	TGTGCCAGCAGCTTGATGATAGCGGGGTACACAGATACGCAGTATTTT
-	-	TRBV18	TRBJ1-1	CASSGGQNTEAFF	TGTGCCAGCTCCGGAGGGCAGAACACTGAAGCTTTCTTT
-	-	TRBV6-1	TRBJ1-3	CASRGRAAGNTIYF	TGTGCCAGCAGGGGGAGGGCGGCTGGAAACACCATATATTTT
TRBD2	-	TRBV30	TRBJ2-3	CAWSDVAGGPSTDTQYF	TGTGCCTGGAGTGATGTAGCGGGAGGGCCATCGACAGATACGCAGTATTTT
TRBD1	once	TRBV7-3	TRBJ2-3	CASSSRTGATPDTQYF	TGTGCCAGCAGCTCCCGGACAGGAGCTACCCCAGATACGCAGTATTTT
-	-	TRBV19	TRBJ1-2	CASSLQWNGNYGYTF	TGTGCCAGTAGTTTACAGTGGAATGGGAACTATGGCTACACCTTC
-	-	TRBV7-8	TRBJ1-4	CASSYQTGENEKLFF	TGTGCCAGCAGCTACCAGACAGGAGAAAATGAAAAACTGTTTTTT
-	-	TRBV6-5	TRBJ1-1	CASSQTGGGDTEAFF	TGTGCCAGCAGTCAAACAGGCGGGGGGGACACTGAAGCTTTCTTT
-	-	TRBV19	TRBJ1-4	CASSIDRWNEKLFF	TGTGCCAGTAGTATCGACAGATGGAATGAAAAACTGTTTTTT
-	-	TRBV10-3	TRBJ2-1	CAISANDNEQFF	TGTGCCATCAGCGCGAACGACAATGAGCAGTTCTTC
TRBD1	-	TRBV6-2/TRBV6-3	TRBJ2-1	CASSYRTGWRINEQFF	TGTGCCAGCAGTTACCGGACAGGATGGAGGATTAATGAGCAGTTCTTC
-	-	TRBV5-4	TRBJ2-3	CASSPPGTSTDTQYF	TGTGCCAGCAGCCCGCCAGGCACCTCAACAGATACGCAGTATTTT
TRBD1	-	TRBV30	TRBJ1-2	CAWGDRDYGYTF	TGTGCCTGGGGGGACAGGGATTATGGCTACACCTTC
TRBD2	-	TRBV5-4	TRBJ2-3	CASSAGLAESTDTQYF	TGTGCCAGCAGTGCGGGACTAGCGGAGAGCACAGATACGCAGTATTTT
-	-	TRBV12-5	TRBJ1-5	CASGSSGRTLSNQPQHF	TGTGCTAGTGGATCTTCCGGAAGGACACTTAGCAATCAGCCCCAGCATTTT
-	-	TRBV7-2	TRBJ2-5	CASSFMGGIQETQYF	TGTGCCAGCAGCTTCATGGGGGGAATACAAGAGACCCAGTACTTC
-	-	TRBV29-1	TRBJ2-1	CSDTESSYNEQFF	TGCAGCGATACAGAGTCCTCCTACAATGAGCAGTTCTTC
-	once	TRBV5-5	TRBJ1-4	CASSLIESTNEKLFF	TGTGCCAGCAGCTTGATCGAGTCGACTAATGAAAAACTGTTTTTT